The 25 T cell receptor beta chains in this list originate from one sample, sequenced in a study of Ad26.COV2.S vaccination and SARS-CoV-2 variants (dated by TCRdb to 2020 to 2022). Library method: the immunoSEQ multiplex PCR assay. Drawn from immuneACCESS, this table holds only the in-frame rearrangements with V and J called that TCRdb kept. Clones are partly lost; checked studies trace under half to an unresolved V gene and leave the rest unexplained. Within this sample are roughly 380,000 clones, with 80% to 90% of them counted one time only. Jointly, the top ten make up 2.5% to 3.5% of the sample. Taken with the paper, the label for treatment or condition translates to: some 20 received Ad26.COV2.S at low or high dose, single or two shots; roughly five received placebo; per-sample allocation not given. For vaccine and placebo recipients, repertoires were sequenced using samples collected on day 63 after the first injection.

Here the sequenced sample was peripheral blood, taken in a trial of Ad26.COV2.S vaccine versus placebo. The receptors here all came from a person aged 18-65 years who received the Ad26.COV2.S COVID-19 vaccine or a placebo.

V gene TRBV11-2 combines with J gene TRBJ2-7; D possibly corresponds to TRBD1 (6 bases). The CDR3 is 17 residues long. V lost 0 bases to trimming and J lost 7 bases, with 22 bases between them. The V gene's germline CDR1 is SGHAT and CDR2 FQNNGV. As DNA, the CDR3 is TGTGCCAGCAGCTTAGATTCCCGGGACACCCCGGTGCGGGAGCAGTACTTC. It specifies CASSLDSRDTPVREQYF. The variable domain in full, with the rest retrieved from reference TRBV11-2 and TRBJ2-7, is EAGVAQSPRYKIIEKRQSVAFWCNPISGHATLYWYQQILGQGPKLLIQFQNNGVVDDSQLPKDRFSAERLKGVDSTLKIQPAKLEDSAVYLCASSLDSRDTPVREQYFGPGTRLTVT.

In this sample, this clone turned up a few times. The chain recombines TRBV5-1 with TRBJ2-2; tentatively, D is TRBD1 or TRBD2 (5 bases each). CDR3 length: 15 amino acids. V dropped 6 bases and J dropped 1 base, with 13 bases sitting between them. From germline, CDR1 is SGHRS and CDR2 YFSETQ. The CDR3, as DNA: TGCGCCAGCAAAACCGGGACGGAGAACACCGGGGAGCTGTTTTTT. It yields the protein CASKTGTENTGELFF.

The chain recombines TRBV19 with TRBJ1-2; D remains unclear. Trimming removed 6 bases at V and 0 bases at J, with 11 bases between. CDR1 and CDR2 (germline): LNHDA, SQIVND (reference sequence). CDR3 size: 14 residues. The CDR3 DNA is TGTGCCAGTAGCCCGATTGGTTCTAACTATGGCTACACCTTC. Its protein product is CASSPIGSNYGYTF. The whole variable domain, filled in from reference TRBV19 and TRBJ1-2, reads DGGITQSPKYLFRKEGQNVTLSCEQNLNHDAMYWYRQDPGQGLRLIYYSQIVNDFQKGDIAEGYSVSREKKESFPLTVTSAQKNPTAFYLCASSPIGSNYGYTFGSGTRLTVV.

The chain employs TRBV7-2 and TRBJ2-4, with 12 bases lining up with TRBD2. The CDR3 runs to 14 residues. Germline lookup yields CDR1 SGHTA and CDR2 FQGNSA. V shed 1 base, J shed 8 bases, and the junction held 0 bases outside the gene matches. In DNA form, the CDR3 reads TGTGCCAGCAGCTTAGGACTAGCGGGAGACATTCAGTACTTC. It translates to CASSLGLAGDIQYF. Full variable domain (missing parts from reference TRBV7-2 and TRBJ2-4): GAGVSQSPSNKVTEKGKDVELRCDPISGHTALYWYRQSLGQGLEFLIYFQGNSAPDKSGLPSDRFSAERTGGSVSTLTIQRTQQEDSAVYLCASSLGLAGDIQYFGAGTRLSVL.

The V and J genes are TRBV5-1 and TRBJ2-1, with 7 bases aligning to TRBD1. Germline values: CDR1 SGHRS, CDR2 YFSETQ. V dropped 4 bases and J dropped 3; count of bases not matched to a gene: 4. CDR3 length equals 14 residues. DNA of the CDR3: TGCGCCAGCAGCCCCGACAGGGTCTACAATGAGCAGTTCTTC. Encoded protein: CASSPDRVYNEQFF. The full variable domain, rest sourced from reference TRBV5-1 and TRBJ2-1, is KAGVTQTPRYLIKTRGQQVTLSCSPISGHRSVSWYQQTPGQGLQFLFEYFSETQRNKGNFPGRFSGRQFSNSRSEMNVSTLELGDSALYLCASSPDRVYNEQFFGPGTRLTVL.

The rearrangement links TRBV19 to TRBJ1-2; D is undetermined. The V and J ends lost 3 bases and 3 bases respectively, with 11 bases between them. The V gene's germline CDR1 is LNHDA and CDR2 SQIVND (reference sequence). The CDR3 extends over 14 amino acids. The CDR3 sequence: CASSINKAYYGYTF. The CDR3 nucleotides read TGTGCCAGTAGTATTAACAAGGCTTACTATGGCTACACCTTC.

This clone was picked up a small number of times. The chain combines TRBV6-5 with TRBJ2-7; 9 nucleotides line up with TRBD1. The V gene's germline CDR1 is MNHEY and CDR2 SVGAGI. V shed 8 bases, J shed 7 bases, and the junction held 12 bases outside the gene matches. The CDR3 totals 14 residues. CDR3 DNA sequence: TGTGCCAGCGCGGAGAACAGGGGGCGCGAAGAGCAGTACTTC. It encodes CASAENRGREEQYF.

V gene TRBV27 combines with J gene TRBJ1-2; D is ambiguous. This CDR3 is 19 amino acids long. Germline lookup yields CDR1 MNHEY and CDR2 SMNVEV (reference sequence). Trimming took 5 bases from V and 0 from J, leaving 25 bases between them. The CDR3 protein is CASSLGPLRVKEANYGYTF. The DNA of the CDR3 is TGTGCCAGCAGTCTAGGACCTCTAAGGGTTAAGGAAGCTAACTATGGCTACACCTTC.

The V gene is TRBV10-1, the J gene TRBJ2-7; no clear D gene. In germline, CDR1 is WNHNN, CDR2 SYGVQD (reference sequence). Between the trimmed V and J ends, which lost 2 bases and 5 bases, there was a span of 10 bases. There are 13 residues in the CDR3. For the CDR3, the DNA is TGCGCCAGCAGTGAGCCGAGTGGTCACGAGCAGTACTTC. Translated: CASSEPSGHEQYF.

This CDR3 is CASKMGRKTPEAFF. CDR3 DNA sequence: TGTGCCAGTAAAATGGGCCGAAAAACGCCTGAAGCTTTCTTT. The gene calls are TRBV19 and TRBJ1-1; D unclear. The CDR3 has 14 amino acids. Trimming removed 7 bases at V and 6 bases at J, with 18 bases between. Germline-derived CDR1 and CDR2 are LNHDA and SQIVND (reference sequence).

Only a few counts were recorded for this clone. The chain has TRBV5-1 and TRBJ2-1; TRBD1 matches 11 bases. Germline-derived CDR1 and CDR2 are SGHRS and YFSETQ. V lost 4 bases to trimming and J lost 4 bases; unmatched junction nucleotides: 16. This CDR3 spans 19 amino acids. CDR3 sequence (DNA): TGCGCCAGCAGCGGGACAGGGGGGAGTTGGCTAGCGGGTTACAATGAGCAGTTCTTC. Its translation is CASSGTGGSWLAGYNEQFF. The complete variable domain, with remaining parts taken from reference TRBV5-1 and TRBJ2-1, reads KAGVTQTPRYLIKTRGQQVTLSCSPISGHRSVSWYQQTPGQGLQFLFEYFSETQRNKGNFPGRFSGRQFSNSRSEMNVSTLELGDSALYLCASSGTGGSWLAGYNEQFFGPGTRLTVL.

The rearrangement links TRBV6-4 to TRBJ2-1, with a weak D call TRBD1 (5 bases). Trimming cost V 4 bases and J 9 bases, with 19 bases left between them. The CDR3 covers 15 residues. CDR1 is MRHNA and CDR2 is SNTAGT in the germline V gene. The CDR3 sequence is CASSVGAGYPREQFF. CDR3 DNA: TGTGCCAGCAGTGTAGGGGCAGGCTACCCCCGTGAGCAGTTCTTC.

This clone was recorded a few times. The J gene is TRBJ2-7, the V gene TRBV13, with D unclear. Germline-derived CDR1 and CDR2 are PRHDT and FYEKMQ (reference sequence). The CDR3 has 12 amino acids. The ends were cut back, 3 bases at V and 5 bases at J, with 8 bases in the middle. The CDR3 reads CASSFPSNEQYF. The CDR3 nucleotides are TGTGCCAGCAGCTTCCCGTCGAACGAGCAGTACTTC.

V usage is TRBV11-3 and J usage is TRBJ1-1; D may be TRBD1 (6 bases). CDR1 SGHNT and CDR2 YENEEA come from the germline V gene. V was cut by 4 bases and J by 3 bases, with 9 bases left in between. The CDR3 length is 13 residues. The CDR3 region has the DNA TGTGCCAGCAGCTCAAGGGGGGACACTGAAGCTTTCTTT. The encoded protein is CASSSRGDTEAFF.

This chain links TRBV29-1 with TRBJ1-1; D is unresolved. Germline V gene lookup returns CDR1 SQVTM and CDR2 ANQGSEA. The CDR3 spans 13 residues. V gave up 2 bases and J gave up 0 bases, with 7 bases separating them. The CDR3 here is CSVERTLNTEAFF. The CDR3 nucleotides are TGCAGCGTTGAACGCACCTTGAACACTGAAGCTTTCTTT.

This rearrangement joins TRBV7-9 to TRBJ1-1; no reliable D call. The germline V gene has CDR1 SEHNR and CDR2 FQNEAQ (reference sequence). Trimming took 6 bases from V and 8 from J, leaving 13 bases between them. This CDR3 spans 12 amino acids. This CDR3 reads CASSISGEEAFF. The CDR3 DNA reads as TGTGCCAGCAGTATATCTGGGGAAGAAGCTTTCTTT.

This clone turned up a few times. The chain combines TRBV12-3 or TRBV12-4 with TRBJ1-5; D may be TRBD1 (5 bases). CDR3 length equals 13 residues. Trimming removed 7 bases from V and 1 base from J, with 8 bases in between. CDR3 in amino acids: CASTWDSNQPQHF. CDR3 DNA: TGTGCCAGCACCTGGGACAGCAATCAGCCCCAGCATTTT.

The chain is built from TRBV15 and TRBJ1-6; 7 bases map to TRBD1. There are 15 residues in the CDR3. Germline CDR1 and CDR2: LNHNV and YYDKDF (reference sequence). The J segment lost 9 bases and the V segment lost 1 base, leaving 6 bases of the junction unmatched. DNA of the CDR3: TGTGCCACCAGCAGAGTAGTACAGGGGCTTTCACCCCTCCACTTT. Protein product: CATSRVVQGLSPLHF.

CDR3 DNA: TGTGCCAGTAGTTCAATCGACAGGGCTAGGGGATCACCCCTCCACTTT. Amino acid sequence: CASSSIDRARGSPLHF. This chain links TRBV19 with TRBJ1-6, with TRBD1 matching over 7 bases. The trim removed 5 bases at V and 10 bases at J, leaving 14 bases unmatched. This CDR3 comprises 16 residues. Looked up from germline, CDR1 is LNHDA and CDR2 is SQIVND (reference sequence).

V is TRBV6-2 or TRBV6-3 and J is TRBJ2-7; D call uncertain. CDR3 length: 16 amino acids. Germline V lookup: CDR1 MNHEY, CDR2 SVGEGT. Trimming shortened V by 0 bases and J by 3 bases, and 15 bases separated the two germline ends. The CDR3 bases are TGTGCCAGCAGTTACTCGATACTGAGGCCCGACTACGAGCAGTACTTC. Protein product: CASSYSILRPDYEQYF.

Worth noting for this clone: Other DNA sequences of this sample code for an identical CDR3. This rearrangement joins TRBV12-3 or TRBV12-4 to TRBJ2-3; weak D call: TRBD2 (6 bases). The CDR3 is 13 residues long. The V end lost 3 bases, the J end lost 3 bases, and 7 bases lay between the germline ends. CDR3 residues: CASSFGGTDTQYF. DNA for the CDR3: TGTGCCAGCAGTTTTGGGGGGACAGATACGCAGTATTTT.

The chain links TRBV5-6 to TRBJ1-2; no clear D. Germline lookup yields CDR1 SGHDT and CDR2 YYEEEE. Trimming took 3 bases from V and 2 from J, leaving 8 bases between them. The CDR3 spans 13 residues. The chain's CDR3 is CASSSMGNYGYTF. The CDR3 coding sequence is TGTGCCAGCAGCTCTATGGGGAACTATGGCTACACCTTC.

V and J are TRBV6-5 and TRBJ2-7; D is unclear. The CDR3 consists of 15 residues. Trimming removed 6 bases at V and 0 bases at J, with 15 bases between. Germline CDR1 is MNHEY and CDR2 is SVGAGI. In DNA form, the CDR3 reads TGTGCCAGCAGGATAGCTGACGCGAGCTCCTACGAGCAGTACTTC. Its protein product is CASRIADASSYEQYF.

V gene TRBV7-2 combines with J gene TRBJ2-5; 8 nucleotides match TRBD1. This CDR3 has 15 amino acids. Trimming cost V 5 bases and J 5 bases; bases outside gene matches: 10. Germline V gene sequence: CDR1 SGHTA, CDR2 FQGNSA. CDR3 region: CASSPWTGRQETQYF. The DNA of the CDR3 is TGTGCCAGCAGCCCCTGGACAGGGCGGCAGGAGACCCAGTACTTC.

The rearrangement links TRBV5-1 to TRBJ1-6; D call uncertain. Germline V lookup: CDR1 SGHRS, CDR2 YFSETQ. The CDR3 has 18 residues. Trimming stripped 0 bases from V and 5 bases from J, with 18 bases between. The DNA of the CDR3 is TGCGCCAGCAGCTTGGGGTTGGTGGTCAGGAACAATAATTCACCCCTCCACTTT. This encodes CASSLGLVVRNNNSPLHF.